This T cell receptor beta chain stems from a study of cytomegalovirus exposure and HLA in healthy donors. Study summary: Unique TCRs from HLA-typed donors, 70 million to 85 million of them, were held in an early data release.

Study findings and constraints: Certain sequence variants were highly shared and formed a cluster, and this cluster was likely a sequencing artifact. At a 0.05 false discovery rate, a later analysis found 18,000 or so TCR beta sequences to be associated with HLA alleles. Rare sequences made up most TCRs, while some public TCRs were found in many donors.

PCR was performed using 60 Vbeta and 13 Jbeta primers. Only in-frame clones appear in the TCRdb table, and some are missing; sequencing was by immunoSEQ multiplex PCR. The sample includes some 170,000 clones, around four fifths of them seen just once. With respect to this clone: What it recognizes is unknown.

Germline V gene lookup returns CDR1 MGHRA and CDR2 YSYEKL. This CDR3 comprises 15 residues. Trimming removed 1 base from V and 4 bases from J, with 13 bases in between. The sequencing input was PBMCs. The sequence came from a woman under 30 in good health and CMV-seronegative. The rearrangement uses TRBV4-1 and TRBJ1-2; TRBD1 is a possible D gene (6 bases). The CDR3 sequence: CASSQVGRGAYGYTF. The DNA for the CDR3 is TGCGCCAGCAGCCAAGTGGGCAGGGGCGCCTATGGCTACACCTTC.